The clone carrying this TCR beta chain has at least ten counts. V lost 3 bases to trimming and J lost 9 bases, with 14 bases between them. The CDR3 length is 14 residues. The germline CDR1 and CDR2 sequences are KGHDR and SFDVKD. Diagnoses rested on clinical symptoms, serum thyroxine and TRAb, thyroid ultrasound and orbital computed tomography. The data are from a study of T cells in Graves' hyperthyroidism and ophthalmopathy. The investigators amplified TCR beta CDR3 regions from RNA transcripts. HTBI primers were the set used in a first-round RT-PCR of the TCR CDR3. TCRdb fed the multiplex PCR reads into MiXCR, producing one record per CDR3 protein. There are about 380,000 distinct CDR3 sequences in the sample; roughly 15% occur only once, and about 18% lies in the top ten.

The receptor was isolated from a woman aged 30 to 39 with Graves' ophthalmopathy. The chain combines TRBV24-1 with TRBJ2-1; D is unresolved. The sequenced sample was blood. The CDR3 loop is CATSDGLVRFEQFF. The CDR3 coding sequence is TGTGCCACCAGTGATGGTCTCGTAAGGTTTGAGCAGTTCTTC.